These T cell receptor beta chains were read from a single sample in a study of vaccination and CD4 T cells after COVID-19. TCRdb redid the calling of the PCR reads with MiXCR, one entry per CDR3 protein. In the table there are 8,000 to 10,000 distinct CDR3 sequences, about 28% of which are singletons. No cognate antigen is known for these TCRs. Material for sequencing was CD4+ T cells from blood, cultured in vitro. The source is a human donor in good health. CDR3s include the opening cysteine and the closing phenylalanine or tryptophan. D genes are given only for firm matches. Clone size is not always given. Where it is, it says once, few, many or a class for expanded clones.

>-|TRBJ2-1|-|TRBV6-4
CASRDSLQAGNEQFF
TGTGCCAGCAGAGACTCGCTACAGGCCGGCAATGAGCAGTTCTTC
>TRBD1|TRBJ1-1|few|TRBV2
CASSSGGNTEAFF
TGTGCCAGTTCCTCAGGGGGGAACACTGAAGCTTTCTTT
>-|TRBJ1-5|few|TRBV6-5
CASSYSYSEDQPQHF
TGTGCCAGCAGTTACTCGTATTCAGAGGATCAGCCCCAGCATTTT
>-|TRBJ1-5|few|TRBV25-1
CASSGGVRNQPQHF
TGTGCCAGCAGTGGGGGTGTGAGAAATCAGCCCCAGCATTTT
>-|TRBJ2-7|few|TRBV28
CASSLVAALSSEQYF
TGTGCCAGCAGTTTGGTGGCGGCCCTCTCATCCGAGCAGTACTTC
>TRBD2|TRBJ2-7|few|TRBV6-1
CASSRAGVDEQYF
TGTGCCAGCAGTCGAGCGGGAGTCGACGAGCAGTACTTC
>-|TRBJ1-5|few|TRBV19
CASSIGTINQPQHF
TGTGCCAGTAGTATCGGGACAATCAATCAGCCCCAGCATTTT
>TRBD2|TRBJ2-3|-|TRBV6-5
CASSFGLADTDTQYF
TGTGCCAGCAGTTTCGGACTAGCGGACACAGATACGCAGTATTTT
>-|TRBJ1-5|-|TRBV28
CASITGPQGAQHF
TGTGCCAGCATAACGGGACCCCAAGGAGCCCAGCATTTT
>-|TRBJ2-3|-|TRBV5-4
CASSLGGIGGTDTQYF
TGTGCCAGCAGCTTAGGGGGGATAGGGGGCACAGATACGCAGTATTTT
>TRBD2|TRBJ2-7|-|TRBV11-3
CASSFSGSAYEQYF
TGTGCCAGCAGCTTTAGCGGGAGCGCCTACGAGCAGTACTTC
>TRBD1|TRBJ2-3|few|TRBV6-2/TRBV6-3
CASTPSPRGTGGWDTQYF
TGTGCCAGCACCCCGTCTCCCCGGGGGACAGGGGGCTGGGATACGCAGTATTTT
>TRBD2|TRBJ2-7|once|TRBV12-3/TRBV12-4
CASIAGGSSYEQYF
TGTGCCAGCATCGCGGGAGGTAGTTCCTACGAGCAGTACTTC
>-|TRBJ1-2|few|TRBV7-9
CASSKNVREVYGYTF
TGTGCCAGCAGCAAAAACGTTAGGGAAGTCTATGGCTACACCTTC
>TRBD2|TRBJ2-3|few|TRBV6-5
CASSYGSGTSGIMADTQYF
TGTGCCAGCAGTTACGGTTCCGGGACTAGCGGGATCATGGCAGATACGCAGTATTTT
>-|TRBJ2-5|-|TRBV5-4
CASSLSPVSGETQYF
TGTGCCAGCAGCTTAAGCCCGGTAAGCGGAGAGACCCAGTACTTC
>TRBD1|TRBJ1-1|-|TRBV30
CAWSDGSRGKYTEAFF
TGTGCCTGGAGTGACGGTTCCAGGGGGAAGTACACTGAAGCTTTCTTT
>-|TRBJ1-1|-|TRBV10-3
CAIRLGLNTEAFF
TGTGCCATCAGACTCGGACTGAACACTGAAGCTTTCTTT
>-|TRBJ1-1|-|TRBV5-5
CASSLALRGNTEAFF
TGTGCCAGCAGCTTGGCCTTACGGGGGAACACTGAAGCTTTCTTT
>-|TRBJ2-3|few|TRBV20-1
CSATKADTQYF
TGCAGTGCCACCAAGGCAGATACGCAGTATTTT
>-|TRBJ1-4|few|TRBV20-1
CSALEFPKLFF
TGCAGTGCTTTGGAGTTTCCGAAACTGTTTTTT
>TRBD1|TRBJ2-5|few|TRBV9
CASSGGGQGKETQYF
TGTGCCAGCAGCGGCGGGGGACAGGGGAAAGAGACCCAGTACTTC
>-|TRBJ2-2|-|TRBV24-1
CATSDFMAGNTGELFF
TGTGCCACCAGTGATTTTATGGCAGGGAACACCGGGGAGCTGTTTTTT
>TRBD2|TRBJ2-1|-|TRBV6-4
CASSDGTSNEQFF
TGTGCCAGCAGTGACGGGACTAGCAATGAGCAGTTCTTC
>-|TRBJ2-3|-|TRBV5-4
CASSLDTDTQYF
TGTGCCAGCAGCTTGGACACAGATACGCAGTATTTT
>-|TRBJ2-3|few|TRBV19
CASSPGGLPRGDTQYF
TGTGCCAGTAGCCCTGGGGGACTCCCTAGGGGGGATACGCAGTATTTT
>-|TRBJ1-1|few|TRBV7-8
CASSLYRGGQNTEAFF
TGTGCCAGCAGCTTATATCGGGGGGGACAGAACACTGAAGCTTTCTTT
>TRBD1|TRBJ1-2|few|TRBV6-5
CASSYGQGTIDGYTF
TGTGCCAGCAGTTACGGACAGGGAACTATTGATGGCTACACCTTC
>-|TRBJ1-4|-|TRBV7-2
CAGSLDPGASNEKLFF
TGTGCCGGCAGCTTAGACCCAGGGGCATCCAATGAAAAACTGTTTTTT
>-|TRBJ2-3|-|TRBV19
CASRPFTGIAATDTQYF
TGTGCCAGTAGACCATTTACAGGGATCGCGGCTACAGATACGCAGTATTTT
>-|TRBJ2-5|-|TRBV19
CASSIGVGETQYF
TGTGCCAGTAGTATAGGCGTGGGGGAGACCCAGTACTTC
>-|TRBJ2-1|-|TRBV20-1
CSASQGGARSYNEQFF
TGCAGTGCTAGCCAGGGGGGAGCCAGATCCTACAATGAGCAGTTCTTC
>-|TRBJ2-1|-|TRBV7-9
CASSLWLQGNEQFF
TGTGCCAGCAGCTTATGGTTACAGGGCAATGAGCAGTTCTTC
>-|TRBJ1-5|few|TRBV19
CASSIGGGRPQHF
TGTGCCAGTAGTATTGGGGGGGGAAGACCCCAGCATTTT
>-|TRBJ2-1|-|TRBV11-3
CASSLGGRQVFEQFF
TGTGCCAGCAGCTTAGGAGGCCGACAGGTTTTTGAGCAGTTCTTC
>-|TRBJ2-7|-|TRBV14
CASSPGNYEQYF
TGTGCCAGCAGCCCCGGCAACTACGAGCAGTACTTC
>TRBD2|TRBJ2-1|-|TRBV5-1
CASSFVAGVDEQFF
TGCGCCAGCAGCTTCGTAGCGGGAGTGGATGAGCAGTTCTTC
>TRBD1|TRBJ2-7|-|TRBV10-1
CASTDRTGEYGLTYEQYF
TGCGCCAGCACCGATCGCACAGGGGAGTACGGTCTGACCTACGAGCAGTACTTC
>-|TRBJ2-1|-|TRBV9
CASSVWVESNEQFF
TGTGCCAGCAGCGTGTGGGTAGAAAGCAATGAGCAGTTCTTC
>-|TRBJ1-5|few|TRBV19
CASSIVERLNQPQHF
TGTGCCAGTAGTATTGTCGAGCGACTCAATCAGCCCCAGCATTTT
>-|TRBJ1-3|few|TRBV19
CASTRGAGNTIYF
TGTGCCAGTACTAGGGGTGCTGGAAACACCATATATTTT
>TRBD2|TRBJ2-1|-|TRBV6-4
CASSAGTSGPPGNEQFF
TGTGCCAGCAGTGCCGGGACTAGCGGACCCCCTGGCAATGAGCAGTTCTTC
>-|TRBJ2-5|few|TRBV2
CASSEREQETQYF
TGTGCCAGCAGTGAGAGGGAGCAAGAGACCCAGTACTTC
>-|TRBJ2-3|-|TRBV7-3
CASSLTSPDTQYF
TGTGCCAGCAGCTTAACTAGCCCAGATACGCAGTATTTT
>-|TRBJ2-7|medium-sized|TRBV24-1
CATSDPQGAYEQYF
TGTGCCACCAGTGATCCGCAGGGAGCCTACGAGCAGTACTTC
>TRBD1|TRBJ1-5|few|TRBV20-1
CSALDRQGVSNQPQHF
TGCAGTGCCCTAGACCGACAGGGAGTAAGCAATCAGCCCCAGCATTTT
>-|TRBJ2-7|-|TRBV28
CASRGLGTIHEQYF
TGTGCCAGCAGGGGACTGGGGACGATCCACGAGCAGTACTTC
>TRBD2|TRBJ2-3|-|TRBV27
CASARGGTTDTQYF
TGTGCCAGCGCCCGGGGGGGGACAACCGATACGCAGTATTTT
>-|TRBJ1-6|medium-sized|TRBV20-1
CSARKESNSYNSPLHF
TGCAGTGCAAGAAAGGAGTCAAACTCCTATAATTCACCCCTCCACTTT
>TRBD1|TRBJ2-7|few|TRBV10-3
CAISAPDRGDEQYF
TGTGCCATCAGTGCCCCGGACAGGGGGGACGAGCAGTACTTC
>TRBD1|TRBJ1-5|few|TRBV19
CASARDRVNNQPQHF
TGTGCCAGTGCGAGGGACAGGGTTAACAATCAGCCCCAGCATTTT
>-|TRBJ2-5|-|TRBV29-1
CSVDPQGRRETQYF
TGCAGCGTCGATCCCCAGGGGCGGAGAGAGACCCAGTACTTC
>-|TRBJ2-5|-|TRBV6-1
CASSEPPRARETQYF
TGTGCCAGCAGTGAACCCCCCAGGGCTCGAGAGACCCAGTACTTC
>-|TRBJ2-3|medium-sized|TRBV7-2
CASSLRSLGEDTQYF
TGTGCCAGCAGCTTAAGATCCCTAGGGGAAGATACGCAGTATTTT
>TRBD2|TRBJ2-3|-|TRBV20-1
CSALPGLALSDTQYF
TGCAGTGCGTTACCGGGACTAGCGTTATCAGATACGCAGTATTTT